This T cell receptor (beta chain) was observed in a study of early T cells in non-severe SARS-CoV-2 infection. Background on the study: From unsorted whole blood, bulk RNA was sequenced, and the chains remained unpaired. The study's findings and limits: Anti-spike CD8 specificities were favored by VDJdb matching, whose results missed private and CD4 specificities.

This clonotype was observed at least ten times. Its antigen is as yet unknown. V was pared by 3 bases and J by 0 bases, with 2 bases between. Per the germline V gene, CDR1 is SGHTA and CDR2 is FQGNSA. This CDR3 region has 12 residues. Unique molecular identifiers were added to individual cDNA molecules. TCRdb recomputed calls from the 5' RACE reads with MiXCR, one row per CDR3 protein. The table lists roughly 42,000 distinct CDR3 sequences, 12% of them singletons. The clonotype originates from an adult who was a healthcare worker with PCR-confirmed SARS-CoV-2 infection or an uninfected control (not recorded which). Sequenced material: whole blood. The chain carries TRBV7-2 and TRBJ2-5; D remains unclear. CDR3 sequence (DNA): TGTGCCAGCAGCTTGTACCAAGAGACCCAGTACTTC. The encoded protein is CASSLYQETQYF.